This record looks at one TCR beta chain sequence and its context. Its matching antigen is unknown. The data are from a study of shared clonotypes between healthy human individuals. General study points: The naive CD4 repertoires of several donors were compared, and around 5% of clonotypes were shared.

Only in-frame clones appear in the TCRdb table, and some are missing; sequencing was by immunoSEQ multiplex PCR. The sample shows about 1 million clones, around 74% of them seen only once. Sequencing was carried out using memory CD4+ T cells sorted from blood. As for subset: CD45RA-negative fraction. The TCR originated in a man in his late teens or twenties in good health.

As DNA, the CDR3 is TGTGCCAGCAGTTCCTTTGAGTGGGGAAGCTCCTACGAGCAGTACTTC. Translation: CASSSFEWGSSYEQYF. The V call is TRBV28, the J call TRBJ2-7; no definite D call. This CDR3 has 16 residues. V was clipped by 4 bases and J by 0 bases, with 16 bases between them. Germline assignment: CDR1 MDHEN and CDR2 SYDVKM.